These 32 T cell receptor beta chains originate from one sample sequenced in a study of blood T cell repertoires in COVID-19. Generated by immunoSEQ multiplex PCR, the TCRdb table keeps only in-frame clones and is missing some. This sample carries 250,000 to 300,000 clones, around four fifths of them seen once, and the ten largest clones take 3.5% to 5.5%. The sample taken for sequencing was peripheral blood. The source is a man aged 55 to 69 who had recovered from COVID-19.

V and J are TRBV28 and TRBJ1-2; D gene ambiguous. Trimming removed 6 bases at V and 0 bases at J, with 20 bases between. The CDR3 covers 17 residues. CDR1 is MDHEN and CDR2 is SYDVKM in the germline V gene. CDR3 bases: TGTGCCAGCAGCCGACGACGATGGAGGGAAGCTAACTATGGCTACACCTTC. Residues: CASSRRRWREANYGYTF.

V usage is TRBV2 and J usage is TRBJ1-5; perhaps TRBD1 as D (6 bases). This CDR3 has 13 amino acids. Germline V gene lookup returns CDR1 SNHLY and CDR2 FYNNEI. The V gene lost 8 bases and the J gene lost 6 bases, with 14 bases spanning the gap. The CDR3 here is CASGQFFAQPQHF. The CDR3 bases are TGTGCCAGCGGACAGTTTTTCGCTCAGCCCCAGCATTTT.

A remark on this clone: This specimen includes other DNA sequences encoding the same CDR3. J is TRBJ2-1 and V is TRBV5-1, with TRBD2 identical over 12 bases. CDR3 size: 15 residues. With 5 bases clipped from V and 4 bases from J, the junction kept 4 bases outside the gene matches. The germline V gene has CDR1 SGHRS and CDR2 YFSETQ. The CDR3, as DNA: TGCGCCAGCAGTCCTCTAGCGGGAGGGTACAATGAGCAGTTCTTC. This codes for CASSPLAGGYNEQFF.

In nucleotides, the CDR3 is TGCGCCAGCAGCCAAGATAAGTCCAGGGGGCAGGGACACACTGAAGCTTTCTTT. Translated: CASSQDKSRGQGHTEAFF. V gene TRBV4-1 combines with J gene TRBJ1-1, with 8 nucleotides matching TRBD1. The V gene's germline CDR1 is MGHRA and CDR2 YSYEKL. The CDR3 is made up of 18 amino acids. V lost 0 bases and J lost 3; bases outside the gene matches: 12.

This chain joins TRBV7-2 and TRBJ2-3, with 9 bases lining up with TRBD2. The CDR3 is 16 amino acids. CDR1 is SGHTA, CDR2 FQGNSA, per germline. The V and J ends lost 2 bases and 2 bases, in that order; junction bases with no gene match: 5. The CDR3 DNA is TGTGCCAGCAGCTTACGCCTAGCGGGATCCACAGATACGCAGTATTTT. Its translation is CASSLRLAGSTDTQYF.

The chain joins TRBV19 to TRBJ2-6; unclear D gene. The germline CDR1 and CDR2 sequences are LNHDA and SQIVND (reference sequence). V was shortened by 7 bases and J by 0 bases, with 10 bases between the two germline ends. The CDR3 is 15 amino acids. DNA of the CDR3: TGTGCCAGTATTGACGGGTACTCTGGGGCCAACGTCCTGACTTTC. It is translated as CASIDGYSGANVLTF.

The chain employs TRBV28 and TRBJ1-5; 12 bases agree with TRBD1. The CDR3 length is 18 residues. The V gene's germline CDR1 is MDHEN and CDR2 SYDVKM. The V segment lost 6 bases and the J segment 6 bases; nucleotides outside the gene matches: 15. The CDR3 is CASSRLKGTGGRGQPQHF. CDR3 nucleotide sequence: TGTGCCAGCAGCAGACTCAAAGGGACAGGGGGCAGAGGTCAGCCCCAGCATTTT.

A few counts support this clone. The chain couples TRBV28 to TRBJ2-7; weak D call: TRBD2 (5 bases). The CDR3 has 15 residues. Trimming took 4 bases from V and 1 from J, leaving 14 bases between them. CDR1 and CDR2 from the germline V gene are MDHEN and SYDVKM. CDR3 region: CASSSGLARSYEQYF. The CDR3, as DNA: TGTGCCAGCAGTTCCGGACTGGCTAGGTCCTACGAGCAGTACTTC. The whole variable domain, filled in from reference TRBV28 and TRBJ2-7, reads DVKVTQSSRYLVKRTGEKVFLECVQDMDHENMFWYRQDPGLGLRLIYFSYDVKMKEKGDIPEGYSVSREKKERFSLILESASTNQTSMYLCASSSGLARSYEQYFGPGTRLTVT.

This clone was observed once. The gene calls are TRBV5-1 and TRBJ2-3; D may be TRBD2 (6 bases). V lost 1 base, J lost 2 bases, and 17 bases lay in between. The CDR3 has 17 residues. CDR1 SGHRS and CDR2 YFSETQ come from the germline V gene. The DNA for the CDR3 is TGCGCCAGCAGCTTGCGGGGGACCAATTCGGCCACAGATACGCAGTATTTT. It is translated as CASSLRGTNSATDTQYF.

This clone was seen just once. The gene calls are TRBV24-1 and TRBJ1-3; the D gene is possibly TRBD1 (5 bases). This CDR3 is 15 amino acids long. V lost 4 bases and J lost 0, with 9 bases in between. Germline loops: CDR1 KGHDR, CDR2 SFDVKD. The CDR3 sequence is CATSDPDSSGNTIYF. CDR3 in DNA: TGTGCCACCAGTGACCCCGACAGCTCTGGAAACACCATATATTTT.

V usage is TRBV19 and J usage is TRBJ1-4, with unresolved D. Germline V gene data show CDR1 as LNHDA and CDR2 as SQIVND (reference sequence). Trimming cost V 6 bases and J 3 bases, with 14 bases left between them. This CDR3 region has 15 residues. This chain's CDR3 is CASSTWSVANEKLFF. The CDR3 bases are TGTGCCAGTAGCACTTGGAGTGTGGCTAATGAAAAACTGTTTTTT.

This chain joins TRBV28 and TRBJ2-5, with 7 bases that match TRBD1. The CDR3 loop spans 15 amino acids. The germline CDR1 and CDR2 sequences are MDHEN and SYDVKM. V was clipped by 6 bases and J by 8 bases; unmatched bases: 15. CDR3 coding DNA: TGTGCCAGCAGGGCGACAGGGACCCTGATCAGTACCCAGTACTTC. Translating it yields CASRATGTLISTQYF.

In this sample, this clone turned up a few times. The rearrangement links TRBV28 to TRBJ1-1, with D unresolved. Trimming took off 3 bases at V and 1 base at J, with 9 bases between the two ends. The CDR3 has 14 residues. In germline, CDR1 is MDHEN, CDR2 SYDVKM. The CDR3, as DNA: TGTGCCAGCAGTTTTGGAGGTTCGAACACTGAAGCTTTCTTT. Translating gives CASSFGGSNTEAFF.

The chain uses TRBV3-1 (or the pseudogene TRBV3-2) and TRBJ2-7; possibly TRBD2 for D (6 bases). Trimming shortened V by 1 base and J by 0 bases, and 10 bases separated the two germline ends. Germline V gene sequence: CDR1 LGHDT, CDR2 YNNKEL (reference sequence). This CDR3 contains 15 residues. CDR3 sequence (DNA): TGTGCCAGCAGCCAAGGGGTGGACTACTCCTACGAGCAGTACTTC. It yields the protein CASSQGVDYSYEQYF.

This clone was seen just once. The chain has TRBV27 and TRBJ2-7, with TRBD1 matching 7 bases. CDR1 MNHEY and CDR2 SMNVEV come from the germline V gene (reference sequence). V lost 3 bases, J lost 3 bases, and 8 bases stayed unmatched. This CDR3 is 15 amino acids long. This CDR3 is CASSFADRVNYEQYF. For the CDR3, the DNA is TGTGCCAGCAGTTTCGCTGACAGGGTGAACTACGAGCAGTACTTC.

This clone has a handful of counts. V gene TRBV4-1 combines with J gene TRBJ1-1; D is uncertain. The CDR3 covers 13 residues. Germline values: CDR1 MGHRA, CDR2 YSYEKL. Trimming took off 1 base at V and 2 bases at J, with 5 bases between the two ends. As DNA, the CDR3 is TGCGCCAGCAGCCAAGCAGTTAACACTGAAGCTTTCTTT. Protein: CASSQAVNTEAFF.

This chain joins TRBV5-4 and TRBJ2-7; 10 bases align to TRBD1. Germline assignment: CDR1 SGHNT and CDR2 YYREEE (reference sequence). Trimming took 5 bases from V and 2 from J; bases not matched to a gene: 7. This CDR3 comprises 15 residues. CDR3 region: CASRGPGQGTYEQYF. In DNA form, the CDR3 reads TGTGCCAGCAGGGGACCGGGACAGGGGACCTACGAGCAGTACTTC.

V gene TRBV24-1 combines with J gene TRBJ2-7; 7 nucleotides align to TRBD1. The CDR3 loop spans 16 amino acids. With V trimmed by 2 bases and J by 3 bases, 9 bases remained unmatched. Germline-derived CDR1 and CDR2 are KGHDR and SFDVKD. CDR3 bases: TGTGCCACCAGTGATTCCCCAGACAGGGACAACTACGAGCAGTACTTC. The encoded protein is CATSDSPDRDNYEQYF.

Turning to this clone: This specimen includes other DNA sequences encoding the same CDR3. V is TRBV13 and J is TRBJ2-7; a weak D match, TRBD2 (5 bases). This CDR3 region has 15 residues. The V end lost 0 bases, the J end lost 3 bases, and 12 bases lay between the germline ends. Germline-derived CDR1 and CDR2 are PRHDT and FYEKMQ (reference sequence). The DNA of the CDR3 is TGTGCCAGCAGCTTAGGCGGCGGGTCGGGCTACGAGCAGTACTTC. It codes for CASSLGGGSGYEQYF. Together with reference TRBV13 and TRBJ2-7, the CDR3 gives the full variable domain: AAGVIQSPRHLIKEKRETATLKCYPIPRHDTVYWYQQGPGQDPQFLISFYEKMQSDKGSIPDRFSAQQFSDYHSELNMSSLELGDSALYFCASSLGGGSGYEQYFGPGTRLTVT.

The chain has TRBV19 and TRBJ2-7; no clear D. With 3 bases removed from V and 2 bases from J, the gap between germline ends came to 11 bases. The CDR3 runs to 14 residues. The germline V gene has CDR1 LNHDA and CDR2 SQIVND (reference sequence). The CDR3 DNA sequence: TGTGCCAGTAGTATGAACATTATTACCTACGAGCAGTACTTC. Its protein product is CASSMNIITYEQYF.

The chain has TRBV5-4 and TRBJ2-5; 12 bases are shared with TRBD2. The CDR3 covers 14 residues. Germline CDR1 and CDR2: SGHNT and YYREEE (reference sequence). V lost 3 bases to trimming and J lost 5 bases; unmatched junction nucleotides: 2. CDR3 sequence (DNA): TGTGCCAGCAGCTCTCTAGCGGGGGGGGAGACCCAGTACTTC. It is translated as CASSSLAGGETQYF.

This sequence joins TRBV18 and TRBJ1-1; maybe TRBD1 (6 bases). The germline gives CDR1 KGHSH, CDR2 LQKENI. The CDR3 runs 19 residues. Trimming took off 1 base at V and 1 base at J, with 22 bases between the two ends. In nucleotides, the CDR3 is TGTGCCAGCTCACCACGGATTCCTGGGGGCGCAGAACAGAACACTGAAGCTTTCTTT. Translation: CASSPRIPGGAEQNTEAFF.

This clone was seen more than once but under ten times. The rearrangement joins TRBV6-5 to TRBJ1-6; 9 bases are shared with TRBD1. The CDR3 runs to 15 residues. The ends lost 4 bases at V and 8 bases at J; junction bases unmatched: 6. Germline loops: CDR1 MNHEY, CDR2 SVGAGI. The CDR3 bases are TGTGCCAGCAGTTCGACAGGGGGTGAGGATTCACCCCTCCACTTT. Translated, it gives CASSSTGGEDSPLHF.

The CDR3 DNA follows: TGTGCCAGCAGCTCCAAGGCCGGGACTCCTTACAATGAGCAGTTCTTC. The encoded protein is CASSSKAGTPYNEQFF. The rearrangement uses TRBV5-5 and TRBJ2-1, with D possibly matching TRBD2 (6 bases). CDR1 is SGHKS and CDR2 is YYEKEE in the germline V gene (reference sequence). The length of the CDR3 is 16 residues. V lost 3 bases and J 4 bases, leaving 17 bases between the germline ends.

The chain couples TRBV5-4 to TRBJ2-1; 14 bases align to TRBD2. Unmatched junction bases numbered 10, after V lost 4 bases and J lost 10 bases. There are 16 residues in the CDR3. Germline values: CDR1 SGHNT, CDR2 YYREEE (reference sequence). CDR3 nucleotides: TGTGCCAGCAGCATACCCCGACTAGCGGGGGGGCAAGAGCAGTTCTTC. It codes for CASSIPRLAGGQEQFF. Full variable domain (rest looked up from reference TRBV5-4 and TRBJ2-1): ETGVTQSPTHLIKTRGQQVTLRCSSQSGHNTVSWYQQALGQGPQFIFQYYREEENGRGNFPPRFSGLQFPNYSSELNVNALELDDSALYLCASSIPRLAGGQEQFFGPGTRLTVL.

CDR3 coding DNA: TGTGCCAGCAACAAAGGGGAACGCGGGGGCAAAGAGACCCAGTACTTC. It yields the protein CASNKGERGGKETQYF. The rearrangement uses TRBV7-9 and TRBJ2-5, with D possibly matching TRBD2 (7 bases). Germline V gene data show CDR1 as SEHNR and CDR2 as FQNEAQ (reference sequence). Between the trimmed V and J ends, which lost 7 bases and 3 bases, there was a span of 21 bases. CDR3 size: 16 residues.

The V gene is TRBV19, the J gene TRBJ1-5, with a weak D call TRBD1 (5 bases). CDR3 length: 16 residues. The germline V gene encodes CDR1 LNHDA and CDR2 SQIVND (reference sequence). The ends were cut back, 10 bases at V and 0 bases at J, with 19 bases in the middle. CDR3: CATTNSGGSSNQPQHF. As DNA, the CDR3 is TGTGCCACCACCAACTCCGGGGGGTCTAGCAATCAGCCCCAGCATTTT. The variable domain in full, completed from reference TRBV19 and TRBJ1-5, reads DGGITQSPKYLFRKEGQNVTLSCEQNLNHDAMYWYRQDPGQGLRLIYYSQIVNDFQKGDIAEGYSVSREKKESFPLTVTSAQKNPTAFYLCATTNSGGSSNQPQHFGDGTRLSIL.

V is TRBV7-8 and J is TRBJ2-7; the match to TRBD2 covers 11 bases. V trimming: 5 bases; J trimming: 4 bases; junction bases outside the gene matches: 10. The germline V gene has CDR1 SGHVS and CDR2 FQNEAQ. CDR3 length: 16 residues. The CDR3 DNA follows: TGTGCCAGCAGCCCCTTGCCCGGGACTAGCGGATACGAGCAGTACTTC. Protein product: CASSPLPGTSGYEQYF.

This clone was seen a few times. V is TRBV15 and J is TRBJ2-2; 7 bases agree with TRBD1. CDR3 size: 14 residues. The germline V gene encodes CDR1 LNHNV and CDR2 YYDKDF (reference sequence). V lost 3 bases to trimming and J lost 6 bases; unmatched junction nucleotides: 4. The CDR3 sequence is CATSRDRFAGELFF. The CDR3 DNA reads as TGTGCCACCAGCAGGGACAGGTTCGCCGGGGAGCTGTTTTTT. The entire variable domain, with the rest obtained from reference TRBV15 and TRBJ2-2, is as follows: DAMVIQNPRYQVTQFGKPVTLSCSQTLNHNVMYWYQQKSSQAPKLLFHYYDKDFNNEADTPDNFQSRRPNTSFCFLDIRSPGLGDTAMYLCATSRDRFAGELFFGEGSRLTVL.

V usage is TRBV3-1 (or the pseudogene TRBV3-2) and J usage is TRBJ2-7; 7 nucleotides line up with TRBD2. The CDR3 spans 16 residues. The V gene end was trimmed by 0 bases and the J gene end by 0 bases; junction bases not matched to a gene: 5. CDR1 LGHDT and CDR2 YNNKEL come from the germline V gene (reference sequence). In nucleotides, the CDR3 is TGTGCCAGCAGCCAAGATCGAGCGGGGACCTCCTACGAGCAGTACTTC. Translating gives CASSQDRAGTSYEQYF.

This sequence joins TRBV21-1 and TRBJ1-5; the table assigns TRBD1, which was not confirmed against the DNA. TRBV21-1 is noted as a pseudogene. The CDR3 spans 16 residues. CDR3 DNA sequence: TGTGCCAGCAGCCTTGCTTGTCAGGGGCCCAATCAGCCCCAGCATTTT. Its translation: CASSLACQGPNQPQHF.

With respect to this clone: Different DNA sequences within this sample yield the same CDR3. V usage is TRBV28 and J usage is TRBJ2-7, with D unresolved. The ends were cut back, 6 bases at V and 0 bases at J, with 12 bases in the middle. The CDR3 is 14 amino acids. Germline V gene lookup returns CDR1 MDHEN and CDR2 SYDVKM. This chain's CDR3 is CASRESGSSYEQYF. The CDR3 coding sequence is TGTGCCAGCAGAGAGTCCGGGTCCTCCTACGAGCAGTACTTC.